This TCR beta chain appears in the sequencing data of a study of blood T cell repertoires in COVID-19. Whole-study context: Acute and convalescent COVID-19 samples came from the United States, Italy and Spain. T cells, B-cell-depleted T cells, or PBMCs provided the cDNA or gDNA that served as material.

The V gene lost 8 bases and the J gene lost 0 bases, with 13 bases spanning the gap. The CDR3 is 14 residues long. Germline assignment: CDR1 SEHNR and CDR2 FQNEAQ (reference sequence). In the authors' workflow: Reference gene primers were amplified, and this amplification served to estimate nucleated cell counts. The protocol was immunoSEQ multiplex PCR, while the TCRdb copy is restricted to in-frame clones and leaves out a portion. D and trimming come from the DNA, and the V and J calls and clone size come from that table. The sample has nearly 110,000 clones, around 75% seen once. Sequencing input: peripheral blood. V is TRBV7-9 and J is TRBJ1-2, with D possibly being TRBD1 (5 bases). This receptor was obtained from a human donor with acute or convalescent COVID-19. The donor label of this sample is uncertain. The CDR3: CASPGLPANYGYTF. The CDR3 nucleotides read TGTGCCAGCCCGGGACTCCCAGCTAACTATGGCTACACCTTC.